The entry below gives a single T cell receptor beta chain sequence along with its context. It has no known antigen specificity. One base away there is no much larger clone; base qualities are not given. These data belong to a study of cytomegalovirus exposure and HLA in healthy donors (dated by TCRdb to about 2017). Broadly, across the study: According to an earlier analysis of 550 to 750 of the donors, 150 million to 200 million T cells yielded some 110 million unique TCR beta sequences and more than 250 Gb of sequence data. An early release that covered fewer than 800 HLA-typed donors contained approximately 300 gigabases of sequencing data and tens of millions of unique TCR sequences. The aim of the study was to test whether cataloging public T cell receptors could identify signatures of past pathogen exposure. On average, roughly 250,000 unique TCR beta nucleotide sequences were sequenced per donor among roughly 430 genotyped donors of the cohort, with roughly 20% of those sequences being non-productive. In an earlier analysis of around 540 of the donors, high-throughput TCR beta sequencing was used to judge whether each TCR beta V gene segment behaved as functional or pseudogenic. Every discovery cohort repertoire had been produced on one sequencing platform. The study profiled the T cell repertoires of about 640 subjects by immunosequencing and related them to cytomegalovirus serostatus. A later analysis re-analyzed previously published TCR beta repertoires from 650 to 800 donors and added high-resolution HLA genotyping to study TCR occurrence patterns. About five DR-DQ haplotypes were handled as single units for association and clustering because linkage in the cohort was strong. HLA typing included class I and class II loci at four-digit resolution. The later analysis used no new phenotypic data to find candidate immune exposures, relying instead on TCR beta sequences and their occurrence across donors. The study combined high-throughput TCR immunosequencing, statistical association of individual TCRs with disease status, and machine learning to predict cytomegalovirus infection status. The number of typed donors differed by locus: 629-630 for A, B, C, DRB1 and DQB1; about 520 for DQA1; 606 for DPA1; and about 470 for DPB1. A later genetic analysis used genome-wide SNP genotypes for about 60% of the roughly 670 donors, treating that subset as a discovery cohort. Of the 398 genotyped donors, 65% to 90% fell in the genetic ancestry cluster associated with self-reported Caucasian donors. Along with the roughly 610-subject first cohort, a separate validation cohort of around 110 different subjects was used. Alongside the repertoire data, information on donor age, sex, ethnicity and CMV serostatus was compiled. Findings and caveats that apply to the study as a whole: A later analysis associated about 17,000 TCR beta sequences with specific HLA alleles at a false discovery rate of 0.05. A further reported finding was that TCR beta sequences accurately predicted the HLA-A and HLA-B alleles for most subjects in the first cohort. A group of highly shared sequence variants was considered likely to be a technical artifact of the sequencing pipeline. A total of fewer than 200 TCR beta chains were listed by the study as associated with cytomegalovirus. Compared with equally common non-associated chains, HLA-associated TCR beta chains in a later analysis were more clonally expanded and had lower generation probabilities. Three of the identified cytomegalovirus-associated TCR beta chains were confirmed in vitro to be specific for cytomegalovirus antigens. When HLA alleles, especially DR and DQ, strongly co-occurred, TCR associations were difficult to assign to individual alleles. Cytomegalovirus status was reported to be diagnosed by the classifier with high specificity and sensitivity in both the original and validation cohorts. Because some donors lacked HLA typing at each locus, the association tests relied only on the typed subset. Most TCR sequences were observed very rarely across donors, whereas some public TCRs were present in many individuals. Because counts were too low, seventeen rarely observed V segments, including chromosome 9 orphons, were excluded from the earlier analysis of about 500 of the donors. According to a later analysis, parvovirus B19, influenza, CMV and Epstein-Barr virus appeared linked to several top co-occurrence clusters. The only immune exposure information available for the cohort was CMV serostatus. The cohort was sequenced for TCR beta chains only, and without alpha or paired-chain data the features that could be detected were limited. Roughly uniform sequencing depth across donors was assumed in presence/absence analyses, although this assumption may not hold. Most CMV-associated TCR beta chains appeared to be HLA-restricted in a later analysis, and the HLA associations seemed to be driven largely by CMV exposure. The 87-base-pair reads could not distinguish some IMGT-functional V segments, including TRBV6-2 and TRBV6-3, so those segments were excluded. In an earlier analysis of 587 of the donors, most TCR beta V segments were observed in productive rearrangements about 87% or about 30% of the time, broadly matching IMGT annotations. In a later genetic analysis, fewer N-insertions in productive TCRs were reported among donors in an Asian-associated ancestry cluster than the roughly 700-donor mean. V-gene and J-gene trimming of TCR beta chains was associated with a missense DCLRE1C variant in a later genetic analysis, and the association was replicated in an independent cohort. It was suggested by the authors that the approach could potentially be generalized to other disease states and immunological phenotypes. In a later analysis, TCR association rates were found to vary across HLA loci, with the most associated TCRs seen for DRB1 alleles and the fewest for HLA-C alleles. Correlated functional status among segregating V segments might be attributable to linkage disequilibrium, but an unknown experimental factor could not be ruled out.

From its cysteine to its phenylalanine, the CDR3 spans 15 amino acids. Only CDR3 DNA is held: 45 bases, read in frame from base 1. V is cut by 6 bases and J by 2 bases, and the space between the germline ends is 17 bases. Sequences MNHEY (CDR1) and SMNVEV (CDR2) are obtained from the germline V gene (reference sequence). The cohort was made up of several hundred healthy bone marrow donors. All cohort members were sampled while nominally healthy, although unrecorded immune exposures were likely present. The donor was CMV seronegative and belonged to the group of around 400 seronegative cohort members. Each donor provided a peripheral blood sample, and peripheral blood mononuclear cells were used for TCR beta sequencing. Genomic DNA extraction from the blood cell samples was performed with the Qiagen DNeasy Blood Extraction Kit. Library creation used the immunoSEQ multiplex PCR assay. A mixture of 60 forward primers for TCR Vbeta segments and 13 reverse primers for TCR Jbeta segments was used in the multiplex PCR. Amplification of the CDR3 region of rearranged TCR beta genes was performed with a multiplex PCR assay on genomic DNA. The Illumina HiSeq System was used to sequence the amplified TCR beta libraries as 87-base-pair reads. The source study handled its data this way. In a later analysis, tens of millions of unique TCR beta chains were counted across the 690 or so repertoires, and approximately 9.9 million of these chains were shared by at least two donors. Raw reads were error-corrected and collapsed into unique sequences with a nearest-neighbor algorithm that merged closely related sequences to remove PCR and sequencing errors. V, D and J gene segments were assigned by aligning CDR3 sequences to IMGT reference sequences. Each retained sequence needed at least a six-nucleotide match to both a V gene segment and a J gene segment. A rearrangement counted as productive if the CDR3 had no stop codons and remained in frame with V and J, and every other rearrangement counted as non-productive. CDR3 was defined according to IMGT convention as the region running from the second conserved V-encoded cysteine to the conserved J-encoded phenylalanine. In an earlier analysis of more than 550 of the donors, sequences lacking an unambiguous match to a single V gene segment were excluded. An earlier analysis of 500 to 600 of the donors classified V segments as functional when productive rearrangements were above 56.7% and as segregating when the standard deviation between donors was above 5%. A statistical classification framework was built to diagnose cytomegalovirus status from the catalog of TCR beta chain sequences. V and J gene assignment, in a later analysis, came from comparing TCR nucleotide sequences with IMGT/GENE-DB human TR gene sequences. A later analysis assigned CDR3 sequences and most-parsimonious VDJ recombination scenarios with the TCRdist pipeline. In a later analysis, each TCR beta chain was defined by its CDR3 amino acid sequence together with its V-gene family, and reads lacking a unique V-gene family were excluded. To address suspected cross-contamination and a sequencing artifact, a later analysis removed around 590 highly shared, low-generation-probability nucleotide sequences. In a later analysis, a clonal expansion index was calculated for each public chain from normalized within-repertoire ranks of inferred template counts. In a later analysis, generation probabilities were computed using a VDJ recombination model fitted to out-of-frame rearrangements, and the results were checked against IGoR. In a later analysis, TCR-TCR, TCR-HLA and TCR-CMV co-occurrence was scored with hypergeometric tests, and a repertoire-size bias correction was applied to TCR pairs. To estimate false discovery rates, a later analysis permuted the HLA or CMV assignments 20 times. A later analysis grouped co-occurring TCRs with DBSCAN, adding TCRdist sequence similarity when clustering within HLA-allele-positive subsets. For co-occurrence clustering, repertoires with fewer than 30,000 or more than 120,000 public chains were excluded, along with four or five repertoires with anomalous nucleotide sharing. Entries here come from immuneACCESS through TCRdb and include only in-frame sequences with V and J called. Some clones fail to appear in such tables; in the studies checked, an unresolved V gene covers under half of the shortfall, and the cause of the remainder is unknown. V, J and clone size are taken as reported in that table, and D and trimming were inferred from the DNA itself. For this sample the table gives roughly 90,000 clones, of which just under 80% were detected only once. The ten top clones hold about 6.8% of the sample.

The clonotype comes from a man aged 25 to 40 in good health and CMV-seronegative. The specimen was PBMCs. Recombination linked TRBV27 to TRBJ2-7; the D gene assignment is ambiguous. This receptor carries the CDR3 CASSARGGQTYEQYF. The DNA sequence follows: TGTGCCAGCAGCGCCAGAGGTGGTCAAACCTACGAGCAGTACTTC.